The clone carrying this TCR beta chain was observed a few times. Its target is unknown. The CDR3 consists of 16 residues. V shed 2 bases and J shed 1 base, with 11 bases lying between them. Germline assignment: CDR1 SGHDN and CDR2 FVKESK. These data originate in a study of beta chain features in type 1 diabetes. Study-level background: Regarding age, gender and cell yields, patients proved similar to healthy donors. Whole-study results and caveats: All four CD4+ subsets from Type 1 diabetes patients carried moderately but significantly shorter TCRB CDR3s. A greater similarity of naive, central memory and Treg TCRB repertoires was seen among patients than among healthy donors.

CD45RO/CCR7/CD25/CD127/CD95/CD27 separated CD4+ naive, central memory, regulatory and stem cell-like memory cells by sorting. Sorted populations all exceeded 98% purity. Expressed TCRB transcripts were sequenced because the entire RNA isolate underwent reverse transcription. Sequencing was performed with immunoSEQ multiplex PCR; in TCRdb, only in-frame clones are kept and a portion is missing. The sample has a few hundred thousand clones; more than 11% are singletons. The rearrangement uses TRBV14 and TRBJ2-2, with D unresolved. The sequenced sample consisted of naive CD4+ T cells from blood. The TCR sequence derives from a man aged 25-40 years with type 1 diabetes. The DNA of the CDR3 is TGTGCCAGCAGCCAAACATCCCCCCTGAACACCGGGGAGCTGTTTTTT. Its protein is CASSQTSPLNTGELFF. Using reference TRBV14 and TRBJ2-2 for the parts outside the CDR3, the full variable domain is EAGVTQFPSHSVIEKGQTVTLRCDPISGHDNLYWYRRVMGKEIKFLLHFVKESKQDESGMPNNRFLAERTGGTYSTLKVQPAELEDSGVYFCASSQTSPLNTGELFFGEGSRLTVL.